Detailed here is one T cell receptor (beta chain). These data originate in a study of blood T cell repertoires in COVID-19. As for the study in general: PBMCs, B-cell-depleted T cells, or T cells provided the cDNA or gDNA that made up the material.

Profiling relied on immunoSEQ multiplex PCR, and the TCRdb table lists in-frame clones only, not all of them. The sample shows a few hundred thousand clones, roughly 90% of them seen only once. This receptor was taken from a woman aged 45 to 65 with active or convalescent COVID-19. The sample was peripheral blood.

The CDR3 DNA is TGTGCCACCAGCGGAAGGACAGCGTACGGCAATCAGCCCCAGCATTTT. Translated: CATSGRTAYGNQPQHF. The chain joins TRBV15 to TRBJ1-5, with TRBD1 as a possible D gene (6 bases). The germline CDR1 and CDR2 sequences are LNHNV and YYDKDF (reference sequence). The CDR3 is 16 residues long. The V gene lost 5 bases and the J gene lost 2 bases, with 16 bases spanning the gap.